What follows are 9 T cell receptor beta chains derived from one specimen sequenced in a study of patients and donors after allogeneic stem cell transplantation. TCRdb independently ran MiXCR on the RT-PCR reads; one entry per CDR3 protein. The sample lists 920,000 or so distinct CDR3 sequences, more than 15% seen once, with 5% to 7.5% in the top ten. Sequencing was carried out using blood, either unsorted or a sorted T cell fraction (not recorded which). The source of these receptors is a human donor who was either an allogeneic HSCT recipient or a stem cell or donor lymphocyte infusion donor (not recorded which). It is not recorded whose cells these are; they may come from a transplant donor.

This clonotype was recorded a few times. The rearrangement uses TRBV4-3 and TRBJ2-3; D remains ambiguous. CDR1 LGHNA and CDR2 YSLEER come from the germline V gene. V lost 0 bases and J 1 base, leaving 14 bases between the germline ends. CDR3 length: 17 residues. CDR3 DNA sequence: TGCGCCAGCAGCCAAGAATCCAGGACCCTAGGCACAGATACGCAGTATTTT. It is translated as CASSQESRTLGTDTQYF.

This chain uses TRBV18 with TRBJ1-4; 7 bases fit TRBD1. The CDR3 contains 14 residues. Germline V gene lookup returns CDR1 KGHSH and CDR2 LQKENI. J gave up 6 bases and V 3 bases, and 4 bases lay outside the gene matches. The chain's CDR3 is CASSPGTADEKLFF. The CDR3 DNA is TGTGCCAGCTCACCCGGGACAGCGGATGAAAAACTGTTTTTT.

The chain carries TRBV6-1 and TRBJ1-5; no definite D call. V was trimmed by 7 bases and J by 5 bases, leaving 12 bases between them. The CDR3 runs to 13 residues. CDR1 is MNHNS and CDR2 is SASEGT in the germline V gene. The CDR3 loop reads CASTKGSDQPQHF. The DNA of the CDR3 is TGTGCCAGCACTAAAGGGTCGGATCAGCCCCAGCATTTT.

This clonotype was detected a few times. The CDR3 loop reads CSARWDRDEQYF. Written as DNA, the CDR3 is TGCAGTGCTAGGTGGGATCGAGACGAGCAGTACTTC. The chain uses TRBV20-1 and TRBJ2-7; D ambiguous. The CDR3 is 12 amino acids. Per germline, CDR1 DFQATT and CDR2 SNEGSKA (reference sequence). The germline V and J ends were trimmed by 3 bases and 5 bases, with 11 bases remaining between them.

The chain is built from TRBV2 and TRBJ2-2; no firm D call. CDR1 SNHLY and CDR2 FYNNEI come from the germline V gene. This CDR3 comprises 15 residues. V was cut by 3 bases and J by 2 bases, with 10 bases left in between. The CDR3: CASSDPVFNTGELFF. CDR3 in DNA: TGTGCCAGCAGTGACCCGGTTTTTAACACCGGGGAGCTGTTTTTT.

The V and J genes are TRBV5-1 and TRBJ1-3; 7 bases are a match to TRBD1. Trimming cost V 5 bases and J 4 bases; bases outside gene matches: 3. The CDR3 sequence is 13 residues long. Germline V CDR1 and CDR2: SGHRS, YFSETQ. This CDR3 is CASSQGEGNTIYF. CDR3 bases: TGCGCCAGCAGTCAGGGGGAAGGAAACACCATATATTTT.

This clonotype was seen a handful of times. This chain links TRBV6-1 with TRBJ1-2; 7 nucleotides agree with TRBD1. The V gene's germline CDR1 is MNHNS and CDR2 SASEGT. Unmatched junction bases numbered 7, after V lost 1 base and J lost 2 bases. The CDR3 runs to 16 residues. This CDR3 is CASSEGLGQPNYGYTF. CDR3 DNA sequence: TGTGCCAGCAGTGAAGGCCTGGGACAGCCGAACTATGGCTACACCTTC.

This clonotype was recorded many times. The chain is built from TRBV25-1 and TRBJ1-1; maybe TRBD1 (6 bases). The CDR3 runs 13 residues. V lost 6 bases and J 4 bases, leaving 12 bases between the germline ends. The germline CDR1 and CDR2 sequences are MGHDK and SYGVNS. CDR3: CASSAQGSTEAFF. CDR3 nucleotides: TGTGCCAGCAGCGCCCAGGGGAGCACTGAAGCTTTCTTT.

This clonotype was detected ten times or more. The CDR3 DNA sequence: TGTGCCAGCGGGATTAGGGGGGGCAGGGCTTTCTTT. Its protein is CASGIRGGRAFF. The chain combines TRBV12-3 or TRBV12-4 with TRBJ1-1; D might be TRBD1 (6 bases). Trimming removed 8 bases from V and 11 bases from J, with 18 bases in between. The length of the CDR3 is 12 residues.